This T cell receptor beta chain is from a study of blood T cell repertoires in COVID-19. The wider study: Specimens from acute and convalescent COVID-19 originated in the United States, Italy and Spain.

Profiled with immunoSEQ multiplex PCR; TCRdb holds only in-frame clones, not every one. The sample consists of about 82,000 clones, about 89% of them appearing once. Germline assignment: CDR1 SGHRS and CDR2 YFSETQ. The CDR3 contains 15 residues. V shed 0 bases and J shed 0 bases, with 7 bases lying between them. The chain combines TRBV5-1 with TRBJ1-3; D call uncertain. Material for sequencing was PBMCs or T cells enriched from blood (not recorded which). The clonotype was recovered from a woman between 50 and 59 years old with acute COVID-19. DNA for the CDR3: TGCGCCAGCAGCTTGGCTCCAGTCTCTGGAAACACCATATATTTT. This translates into CASSLAPVSGNTIYF.